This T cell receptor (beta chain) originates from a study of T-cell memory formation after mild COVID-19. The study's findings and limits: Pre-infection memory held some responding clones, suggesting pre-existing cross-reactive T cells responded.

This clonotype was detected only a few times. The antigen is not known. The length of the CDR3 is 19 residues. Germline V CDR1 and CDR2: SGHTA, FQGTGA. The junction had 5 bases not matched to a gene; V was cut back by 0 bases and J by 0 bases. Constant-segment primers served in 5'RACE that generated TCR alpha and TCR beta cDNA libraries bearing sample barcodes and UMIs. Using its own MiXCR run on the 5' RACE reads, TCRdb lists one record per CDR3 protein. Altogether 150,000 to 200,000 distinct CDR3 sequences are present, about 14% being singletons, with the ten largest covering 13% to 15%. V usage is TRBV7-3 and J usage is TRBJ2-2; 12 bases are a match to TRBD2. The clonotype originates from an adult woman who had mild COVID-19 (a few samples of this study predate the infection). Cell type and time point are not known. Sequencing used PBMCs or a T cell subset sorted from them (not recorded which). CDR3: CASSLTPLAGGPNTGELFF. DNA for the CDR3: TGTGCCAGCAGCTTAACACCGCTAGCGGGGGGGCCGAACACCGGGGAGCTGTTTTTT.